The following is a T cell receptor beta chain sequence with its context. These data belong to a study of shared clonotypes between healthy human individuals. CDR1 and CDR2 (germline): MNHNS, SASEGT. The CDR3 length is 12 residues. Trimming stripped 11 bases from V and 0 bases from J, with 9 bases between. How the authors handled the data: ImmunoSEQ junction-only sequences lacked quality scores, so their filtering differed. Assay used: immunoSEQ multiplex PCR; TCRdb lists only in-frame clones, some missing. V, J and clone size reflect that table, while D and trimming were determined from the DNA. The data show 950,000 to 1,100,000 clones, about 84% seen once.

Source material: memory CD4+ T cells from PBMCs. The subset denotes: CD45RA-negative fraction. This chain connects TRBV6-1 to TRBJ2-3, with D unresolved. This clonotype was obtained from a man younger than 30 in good health. Some clones in this sample may be carry-over from other donors' samples. In DNA form, the CDR3 reads TGTGCCGTCGCTACTAGCACAGATACGCAGTATTTT. It translates to CAVATSTDTQYF.